The subject of this entry is one TCR beta chain. The antigen this receptor binds is unknown. Base qualities are not at hand, and no much larger clone is one base apart. The library was prepared using the immunoSEQ multiplex PCR assay. The immuneACCESS repertoire file appears here via TCRdb, limited to in-frame rearrangements. These files lack a portion of the clones; in checked studies, under half of the deficit traces to unresolved V genes, and the cause of the others is not known. The sample contains some 250,000 clones, more than 65% of them found a single time. The top ten hold about an eighth of the sample. This record comes from a study of control samples from healthy donors and cancer patients (dated by TCRdb to the early 2020s). V loses 4 bases, J loses 0 bases, and the germline ends lie 9 bases apart. For CDR1 and CDR2, the germline V gene (reference sequence) lists LGHDT and YNNKEL. Including the terminal cysteine and phenylalanine, the CDR3 comprises 14 residues. The sequence is cut down to CDR3 DNA, 42 bases in frame from base 1.

This TCR was recovered from a woman aged 55-70 years with lung cancer. The rearrangement combines TRBV3-1 (or the pseudogene TRBV3-2) with TRBJ1-1, with no confidently assigned D gene. Input material: PBMCs. The encoded CDR3 is CASSPSRVNTEAFF. The DNA sequence follows: TGTGCCAGCAGCCCGAGCCGGGTGAACACTGAAGCTTTCTTT.